Listed here are 23 T cell receptor beta chains from one sample, sequenced in a study of T cell responses to AZD1222 COVID-19 vaccine. Sequenced by immunoSEQ multiplex PCR; TCRdb stores in-frame clones only, minus some. Of under 70,000 clones in the sample, 80% are singletons; the top ten hold approximately 5.2%. The specimen comprised peripheral blood, sampled 28 days after the second AZD1222 dose. These receptors were taken from an adult who received the AZD1222 COVID-19 vaccine.

The gene calls are TRBV7-2 and TRBJ1-3, with D possibly being TRBD1 (5 bases). The germline gives CDR1 SGHTA, CDR2 FQGNSA. The CDR3 consists of 16 residues. Trimming cost V 2 bases and J 3 bases, with 14 bases left between them. The DNA of the CDR3 is TGTGCCAGCAGCTTAAGTCCAGGGCGCCTTGGAAACACCATATATTTT. This sequence encodes CASSLSPGRLGNTIYF.

The V and J genes are TRBV4-1 and TRBJ2-1; no clear D. Germline V gene lookup returns CDR1 MGHRA and CDR2 YSYEKL. This CDR3 has 12 amino acids. The V end was cut by 5 bases, the J end by 14 bases, with 16 bases between. The CDR3 reads CASSRVGVPEFF. In nucleotides, the CDR3 is TGCGCCAGCAGCAGGGTTGGCGTACCGGAGTTCTTC.

The V call is TRBV6-5, the J call TRBJ1-4; no clear D gene. Germline V gives CDR1 MNHEY, CDR2 SVGAGI. The CDR3 runs 13 residues. V was trimmed by 3 bases and J by 6 bases, leaving 8 bases between them. The chain's CDR3 is CASSYGLHEKLFF. For the CDR3, the DNA is TGTGCCAGCAGTTATGGCCTACATGAAAAACTGTTTTTT.

The chain recombines TRBV2 with TRBJ2-5; 8 nucleotides match TRBD2. This CDR3 spans 15 amino acids. Unmatched junction bases numbered 8, after V lost 3 bases and J lost 5 bases. Germline V lookup: CDR1 SNHLY, CDR2 FYNNEI. The CDR3 protein is CASSDVAGFGETQYF. The CDR3 DNA follows: TGTGCCAGCAGTGATGTAGCGGGGTTCGGGGAGACCCAGTACTTC.

The J gene is TRBJ1-5, the V gene TRBV18; the D gene is possibly TRBD1 (5 bases). This CDR3 spans 14 amino acids. V was clipped by 2 bases and J by 4 bases, with 9 bases between them. Germline V lookup: CDR1 KGHSH, CDR2 LQKENI. DNA for the CDR3: TGTGCCAGCTCACCAACTGGGGGAAATCAGCCCCAGCATTTT. This gives the protein CASSPTGGNQPQHF.

CDR3 coding DNA: TGTGCCAGCAGCTTGAACGTAAACACTGAAGCTTTCTTT. Protein: CASSLNVNTEAFF. The chain recombines TRBV5-5 with TRBJ1-1; D is ambiguous. Germline V lookup: CDR1 SGHKS, CDR2 YYEKEE (reference sequence). Trimming removed 1 base at V and 2 bases at J, with 6 bases between. The CDR3 loop spans 13 amino acids. Looking up the rest from reference TRBV5-5 and TRBJ1-1 gives the full variable domain: DAGVTQSPTHLIKTRGQQVTLRCSPISGHKSVSWYQQVLGQGPQFIFQYYEKEERGRGNFPDRFSARQFPNYSSELNVNALLLGDSALYLCASSLNVNTEAFFGQGTRLTVV.

V gene TRBV9 combines with J gene TRBJ1-2; possibly TRBD1 for D (6 bases). This CDR3 contains 14 residues. The V gene lost 0 bases and the J gene lost 2 bases, with 8 bases spanning the gap. In germline, CDR1 is SGDLS, CDR2 YYNGEE. The chain's CDR3 is CASSVAQGNYGYTF. The CDR3 DNA is TGTGCCAGCAGCGTAGCCCAGGGGAACTATGGCTACACCTTC.

CDR3 loop: CAISESKGELFF. CDR3 coding DNA: TGTGCCATCAGTGAGTCGAAGGGGGAGCTGTTTTTT. The genes are TRBV10-3 and TRBJ2-2; D is undetermined. V was trimmed by 0 bases and J by 8 bases, leaving 4 bases between them. The CDR3 is 12 residues long. Germline CDR1 ENHRY, CDR2 SYGVKD.

CDR3 protein: CASGFEVETQYF. The CDR3, as DNA: TGTGCCAGCGGGTTCGAGGTAGAGACCCAGTACTTC. This chain joins TRBV28 and TRBJ2-5; no definite D call. Germline V gives CDR1 MDHEN, CDR2 SYDVKM. The germline V and J ends were trimmed by 8 bases and 4 bases, with 11 bases remaining between them. This CDR3 contains 12 residues.

The CDR3 loop is CASRPGTEAYGYTF. For the CDR3, the DNA is TGTGCCAGCAGACCAGGGACAGAAGCTTATGGCTACACCTTC. The rearrangement uses TRBV28 and TRBJ1-2; 7 nucleotides line up with TRBD1. The CDR3 totals 14 residues. Germline V gene lookup returns CDR1 MDHEN and CDR2 SYDVKM. Trimming at V came to 6 bases and at J to 5 bases, leaving 9 bases not matched to a gene.

This chain uses TRBV4-1 with TRBJ1-5; 7 positions agree with TRBD1. V trimming: 0 bases; J trimming: 0 bases; junction bases outside the gene matches: 11. The V gene's germline CDR1 is MGHRA and CDR2 YSYEKL. The CDR3 contains 19 residues. Written as DNA, the CDR3 is TGCGCCAGCAGCCAAGATCTTACAGGGGCTCAGAATAGCAATCAGCCCCAGCATTTT. It encodes CASSQDLTGAQNSNQPQHF.

The chain links TRBV14 to TRBJ1-1; D call uncertain. Germline V gives CDR1 SGHDN, CDR2 FVKESK. V was trimmed by 0 bases and J by 6 bases, leaving 14 bases between them. The CDR3 consists of 15 residues. The CDR3 reads CASSQDAINGPEAFF. The CDR3 coding sequence is TGTGCCAGCAGCCAAGATGCCATTAACGGCCCTGAAGCTTTCTTT.

The chain couples TRBV18 to TRBJ2-5, with D perhaps TRBD1 (6 bases). The CDR3 has 14 amino acids. The V gene lost 2 bases and the J gene lost 4 bases, with 11 bases spanning the gap. Germline lookup yields CDR1 KGHSH and CDR2 LQKENI. CDR3 residues: CASSPAGVRETQYF. For the CDR3, the DNA is TGTGCCAGCTCACCAGCAGGGGTTCGAGAGACCCAGTACTTC.

About this clone: An end of the junction differs from the germline gene, which may be a read error. This CDR3 is also generated by other DNA sequences in the sample. V and J are TRBV27 and TRBJ1-5; 8 bases fit TRBD1. The CDR3 spans 15 residues. From germline, CDR1 is MNHEY and CDR2 SMNVEV (reference sequence). CDR3 sequence reads: CASSRTGWSNQPQHF. The CDR3 DNA sequence: TGTGCTAGCAGCCGGACAGGGTGGAGCAATCAGCCCCAGCATTTT.

J is TRBJ2-1 and V is TRBV7-8, with a tentative D call TRBD1 (6 bases). The V gene's germline CDR1 is SGHVS and CDR2 FQNEAQ. The CDR3 loop spans 12 amino acids. Trimming stripped 5 bases from V and 14 bases from J, with 16 bases between. CDR3 in amino acids: CASSPRTASKFF. CDR3 in DNA: TGTGCCAGCAGCCCTAGGACAGCTTCTAAGTTCTTC.

The chain joins TRBV9 to TRBJ2-1, with D possibly called TRBD1 or TRBD2 (5 bases each). V was clipped by 4 bases and J by 0 bases, with 14 bases between them. Germline V gene sequence: CDR1 SGDLS, CDR2 YYNGEE. The CDR3 is made up of 16 amino acids. The CDR3 DNA sequence: TGTGCCAGCAGCACAACCGGGACCACCTCCTACAATGAGCAGTTCTTC. Residues: CASSTTGTTSYNEQFF.

The gene calls are TRBV6-2 or TRBV6-3 and TRBJ2-2; 8 positions match TRBD2. With V trimmed by 4 bases and J by 4 bases, 14 bases remained unmatched. The CDR3 totals 18 residues. Germline assignment: CDR1 MNHEY and CDR2 SVGEGT. The CDR3 DNA is TGTGCCAGCAGTTTTTCCCTTCAGGAGCGGGAGTTCACCGGGGAGCTGTTTTTT. It translates to CASSFSLQEREFTGELFF.

V and J are TRBV24-1 and TRBJ1-5, with 8 bases identical to TRBD1. V lost 4 bases, J lost 4 bases, and 8 bases stayed unmatched. Per germline, CDR1 KGHDR and CDR2 SFDVKD. The CDR3 contains 16 residues. The CDR3 sequence is CATSESGTGVNQPQHF. DNA for the CDR3: TGTGCCACCAGTGAGAGTGGGACAGGCGTTAATCAGCCCCAGCATTTT.

This clone has only a few counts. The chain links TRBV15 to TRBJ2-2; D perhaps matches TRBD1 (6 bases). Germline-derived CDR1 and CDR2 are LNHNV and YYDKDF (reference sequence). The CDR3 is made up of 15 amino acids. The V gene lost 0 bases and the J gene lost 3 bases, with 8 bases spanning the gap. As DNA, the CDR3 is TGTGCCACCAGCAGAGATAACAGGGACACCGGGGAGCTGTTTTTT. Encoded protein: CATSRDNRDTGELFF.

The chain couples TRBV28 to TRBJ2-1; maybe TRBD2 (6 bases). Trimming removed 7 bases from V and 7 bases from J, with 17 bases in between. Germline CDR1 is MDHEN and CDR2 is SYDVKM. The CDR3 length is 14 residues. In DNA, the CDR3 is TGTGCCAGCACCATGGGCCTAGCGACGAATGAGCAGTTCTTC. Its translation: CASTMGLATNEQFF.

The chain employs TRBV11-3 and TRBJ2-1; possibly TRBD2 for D (6 bases). Germline V lookup: CDR1 SGHNT, CDR2 YENEEA. With 1 base removed from V and 4 bases from J, the gap between germline ends came to 8 bases. This CDR3 is 14 amino acids long. CDR3 residues: CASSLAGAYNEQFF. The CDR3 coding sequence is TGTGCCAGCAGCTTAGCGGGAGCTTACAATGAGCAGTTCTTC.

The J gene is TRBJ2-2, the V gene TRBV28; 7 nucleotides match TRBD1. The CDR3 totals 14 residues. The J segment lost 6 bases and the V segment lost 6 bases, leaving 7 bases of the junction unmatched. Germline lookup yields CDR1 MDHEN and CDR2 SYDVKM. CDR3 sequence (DNA): TGTGCCAGCAGGTTAACAGGGGAAGCCGGGGAGCTGTTTTTT. It yields the protein CASRLTGEAGELFF.

CDR3 loop: CASSRTGGDYGYTF. The CDR3 nucleotides are TGCGCCAGCAGCCGGACAGGGGGCGACTATGGCTACACCTTC. The rearrangement links TRBV4-1 to TRBJ1-2, with TRBD1 matching 11 bases. Germline CDR1 and CDR2: MGHRA and YSYEKL. The CDR3 loop spans 14 amino acids. Trimming took 4 bases from V and 3 from J; bases not matched to a gene: 1.